A selection of T cell receptor beta chains follows, all from one sample in a study of T cell responses to AZD1222 COVID-19 vaccine. The data were produced by immunoSEQ multiplex PCR, yet TCRdb's version contains in-frame clones alone and is incomplete. In the table there are 90,000 to 140,000 clones, more than 75% of which are singletons. The sample consisted of peripheral blood, taken on day 0 of AZD1222 vaccination. Receptors originate from an adult in good health. The CDR3 runs from the conserved cysteine through the conserved F or W. The D gene is left open where the match is weak. Clone size, where shown, is once, few, many, or a class for clones that have expanded.

clone size: NA; D gene: NA; V gene: TRBV27; J gene: TRBJ2-3; CDR3 DNA: TGTGCCAGCAGTTTCCGGGGTGCGGTCCTAGATACGCAGTATTTT; CDR3 protein: CASSFRGAVLDTQYF
clone size: NA; D gene: NA; V gene: TRBV24-1; J gene: TRBJ1-5; CDR3 DNA: TGTGCCACCAGTGATCCTGCAGATACTAGCAATCAGCCCCAGCATTTT; CDR3 protein: CATSDPADTSNQPQHF
clone size: NA; D gene: TRBD1; V gene: TRBV11-2; J gene: TRBJ2-5; CDR3 DNA: TGTGCCAGCAGCTTTTATCCGGGACAGGGATTAGAGACCCAGTACTTC; CDR3 protein: CASSFYPGQGLETQYF
clone size: once; D gene: TRBD1; V gene: TRBV2; J gene: TRBJ1-2; CDR3 DNA: TGTGCCAGCAGCTACGACAGGGTGGGCTATGGCTACACCTTC; CDR3 protein: CASSYDRVGYGYTF
clone size: NA; D gene: TRBD1; V gene: TRBV19; J gene: TRBJ1-1; CDR3 DNA: TGTGCCAGTAGTATAGGGGTACGACAGGGGGGAGAATTCACTGAAGCTTTCTTT; CDR3 protein: CASSIGVRQGGEFTEAFF
clone size: NA; D gene: NA; V gene: TRBV5-1; J gene: TRBJ2-3; CDR3 DNA: TGCGCCAGCAGCGATAGGGGGAGAAGCACAGATACGCAGTATTTT; CDR3 protein: CASSDRGRSTDTQYF
clone size: NA; D gene: NA; V gene: TRBV6-5; J gene: TRBJ1-1; CDR3 DNA: TGTGCCAGCAGGGAGGCCACACAAACTGAAGCTTTCTTT; CDR3 protein: CASREATQTEAFF
clone size: NA; D gene: NA; V gene: TRBV11-3; J gene: TRBJ2-7; CDR3 DNA: TGTGCCAGCAGCCCGTCAACGGCCCTAGCCTACGAGCAGTACTTC; CDR3 protein: CASSPSTALAYEQYF
clone size: NA; D gene: TRBD2; V gene: TRBV5-1; J gene: TRBJ2-5; CDR3 DNA: TGCGCCAGCAGCTTGGGGACTAGCGGGGGGGAAGAGACCCAGTACTTC; CDR3 protein: CASSLGTSGGEETQYF
clone size: few; D gene: NA; V gene: TRBV2; J gene: TRBJ2-3; CDR3 DNA: TGTGCCAGCAGTACAGTTACAGGGATCACAGATACGCAGTATTTT; CDR3 protein: CASSTVTGITDTQYF
clone size: NA; D gene: NA; V gene: TRBV4-2; J gene: TRBJ2-7; CDR3 DNA: TGTGCCAGCAGCCAAGAGGCGAGGAGCTCCTACGAGCAGTACTTC; CDR3 protein: CASSQEARSSYEQYF
clone size: NA; D gene: NA; V gene: TRBV4-1; J gene: TRBJ1-1; CDR3 DNA: TGCGCCAGCAGCTTGGGGATGAACACTGAAGCTTTCTTT; CDR3 protein: CASSLGMNTEAFF
clone size: NA; D gene: NA; V gene: TRBV5-1; J gene: TRBJ2-5; CDR3 DNA: TGCGCCAGCAGCTTGGCAGGGCGCCTCCAAGAGACCCAGTACTTC; CDR3 protein: CASSLAGRLQETQYF
clone size: NA; D gene: TRBD1; V gene: TRBV7-9; J gene: TRBJ1-6; CDR3 DNA: TGTGCCAGCACGTTCAATCGACAGGGCGATAATTCACCCCTCCACTTT; CDR3 protein: CASTFNRQGDNSPLHF
clone size: few; D gene: TRBD2; V gene: TRBV7-2; J gene: TRBJ2-7; CDR3 DNA: TGTGCCAGCAGCTTTCAGGGAGGGGCAGTCTCCTACGAGCAGTACTTC; CDR3 protein: CASSFQGGAVSYEQYF
clone size: NA; D gene: NA; V gene: TRBV27; J gene: TRBJ2-1; CDR3 DNA: TGTGCCAGCAGTGAGGCAGCACGAAGCAACTCCTACAATGAGCAGTTCTTC; CDR3 protein: CASSEAARSNSYNEQFF
clone size: NA; D gene: TRBD2; V gene: TRBV27; J gene: TRBJ2-3; CDR3 DNA: TGTGCCAGCAGTTTGGTGTCGGGGGGACTGGGGGATACGCAGTATTTT; CDR3 protein: CASSLVSGGLGDTQYF
clone size: NA; D gene: TRBD1; V gene: TRBV7-9; J gene: TRBJ1-2; CDR3 DNA: TGTGCCAGCAGCTTAAAGGGGGCGCGGATAGGAGGCTACACCTTC; CDR3 protein: CASSLKGARIGGYTF
clone size: NA; D gene: NA; V gene: TRBV7-7; J gene: TRBJ1-2; CDR3 DNA: TGTGCTAGCAGCTCTAGCCGTGGGGCCCTTAACTATGGCTACACCTTC; CDR3 protein: CASSSSRGALNYGYTF
clone size: NA; D gene: NA; V gene: TRBV3-1/TRBV3-2; J gene: TRBJ2-5; CDR3 DNA: TGTGCCAGCAGCCAAGATTACGGTTCCGAGACCCAGTACTTC; CDR3 protein: CASSQDYGSETQYF
clone size: NA; D gene: TRBD2; V gene: TRBV7-9; J gene: TRBJ2-5; CDR3 DNA: TGTGCCAGCAGTTACGGACTAGCGGGAGAGACCCAGTACTTC; CDR3 protein: CASSYGLAGETQYF
clone size: few; D gene: NA; V gene: TRBV18; J gene: TRBJ2-7; CDR3 DNA: TGTGCCAGCTCACCACCGGCCAGGGCGGGGGAGCAGTACTTC; CDR3 protein: CASSPPARAGEQYF
clone size: NA; D gene: NA; V gene: TRBV5-1; J gene: TRBJ1-1; CDR3 DNA: TGCGCCAGCAGCTTGGAGGTGCGGCAAGAAGCTTTCTTT; CDR3 protein: CASSLEVRQEAFF
clone size: NA; D gene: NA; V gene: TRBV5-6; J gene: TRBJ1-3; CDR3 DNA: TGTGCCAGCAGCCGGGGCTCCCCCTGGGGCTCTGGAAACACCATATATTTT; CDR3 protein: CASSRGSPWGSGNTIYF
clone size: NA; D gene: NA; V gene: TRBV4-1; J gene: TRBJ1-3; CDR3 DNA: TGCGCCAGCAGCCAAGAGTACGGACAGAAAAGAAACACCATATATTTT; CDR3 protein: CASSQEYGQKRNTIYF
clone size: NA; D gene: TRBD2; V gene: TRBV5-1; J gene: TRBJ2-5; CDR3 DNA: TGCGCCAGCAGAGGTAGCGGGGGTTTGGAGACCCAGTACTTC; CDR3 protein: CASRGSGGLETQYF
clone size: once; D gene: TRBD2; V gene: TRBV27; J gene: TRBJ2-2; CDR3 DNA: TGTGCCAGCAGTCCCCGACTAGCGGGAGGCACCGGGGAGCTGTTTTTT; CDR3 protein: CASSPRLAGGTGELFF
clone size: NA; D gene: NA; V gene: TRBV9; J gene: TRBJ1-1; CDR3 DNA: TGTGCCAGCAGCGTAGACGGAGGGGGGAACACTGAAGCTTTCTTT; CDR3 protein: CASSVDGGGNTEAFF
clone size: NA; D gene: NA; V gene: TRBV6-5; J gene: TRBJ1-2; CDR3 DNA: TGTGCCAGCAGTTACTTGGGACGGCCGGATGGCTACACCTTC; CDR3 protein: CASSYLGRPDGYTF
clone size: NA; D gene: NA; V gene: TRBV2; J gene: TRBJ2-2; CDR3 DNA: TGTGCGACAGCAGGGTATATTGAAGCGAACACCGGGGAGCTGTTTTTT; CDR3 protein: CATAGYIEANTGELFF
clone size: NA; D gene: NA; V gene: TRBV9; J gene: TRBJ1-3; CDR3 DNA: TGTGCCAGCAGCGGTACAAGGAGCTCTGGAAACACCATATATTTT; CDR3 protein: CASSGTRSSGNTIYF
clone size: NA; D gene: NA; V gene: TRBV28; J gene: TRBJ2-7; CDR3 DNA: TGTGCCAGCAGTTCCGCCAGCTACGAGCAGTACTTC; CDR3 protein: CASSSASYEQYF
clone size: NA; D gene: NA; V gene: TRBV23-1; J gene: TRBJ1-1; CDR3 DNA: TGCGCCAGCAGTCAATCGGGCCCCTTCAGGGGAGGCGGCGAAGCTTTCTTT; CDR3 protein: CASSQSGPFRGGGEAFF
clone size: NA; D gene: NA; V gene: TRBV7-2; J gene: TRBJ1-1; CDR3 DNA: TGTGCCAGCAGCTTAGCACAGGGATACACTGAAGCTTTCTTT; CDR3 protein: CASSLAQGYTEAFF
clone size: NA; D gene: NA; V gene: TRBV29-1; J gene: TRBJ2-3; CDR3 DNA: TGCAGCGTGGAAGGGGGCACAGATACGCAGTATTTT; CDR3 protein: CSVEGGTDTQYF
clone size: NA; D gene: NA; V gene: TRBV7-9; J gene: TRBJ1-1; CDR3 DNA: TGTGCCAGCTTCTCGGACACTGAAGCTTTCTTT; CDR3 protein: CASFSDTEAFF
clone size: NA; D gene: TRBD2; V gene: TRBV2; J gene: TRBJ2-7; CDR3 DNA: TGTGCCAGCAAGCCGGGACTAGGGGCCTACGAGCAGTACTTC; CDR3 protein: CASKPGLGAYEQYF
clone size: NA; D gene: NA; V gene: TRBV28; J gene: TRBJ1-1; CDR3 DNA: TGTGCCAGCAGCTGGACGGGGAGGAACACTGAAGCTTTCTTT; CDR3 protein: CASSWTGRNTEAFF
clone size: NA; D gene: NA; V gene: TRBV5-4; J gene: TRBJ1-1; CDR3 DNA: TGTGCCAGCAGCTTGCGACAGGCCATGAACACTGAAGATTTCTTT; CDR3 protein: CASSLRQAMNTEDFF
clone size: NA; D gene: NA; V gene: TRBV18; J gene: TRBJ1-5; CDR3 DNA: TGTGCCAGCTCACCGGGCCCCGGGCAGCCCCAGCATTTT; CDR3 protein: CASSPGPGQPQHF
clone size: NA; D gene: NA; V gene: TRBV2; J gene: TRBJ2-4; CDR3 DNA: TGTGCCAGCAGTCTCAAAAACATTCAGTACTTC; CDR3 protein: CASSLKNIQYF
clone size: NA; D gene: TRBD1; V gene: TRBV19; J gene: TRBJ1-2; CDR3 DNA: TGTGCCAGTTTGAAGGGGGCGGGTATCGACTACTATGGCTACACCTTC; CDR3 protein: CASLKGAGIDYYGYTF
clone size: NA; D gene: TRBD1; V gene: TRBV15; J gene: TRBJ1-2; CDR3 DNA: TGTGCCACCAGCGCACCCGGGACAGGGCCTTATGGCTACACCTTC; CDR3 protein: CATSAPGTGPYGYTF
clone size: NA; D gene: NA; V gene: TRBV11-2; J gene: TRBJ1-1; CDR3 DNA: TGTGCCAGCAGCTTAGGTGGGGGATGGGGCACTGAAGCTTTCTTT; CDR3 protein: CASSLGGGWGTEAFF
clone size: NA; D gene: NA; V gene: TRBV6-2/TRBV6-3; J gene: TRBJ1-1; CDR3 DNA: TGTGCCAGCAGTTACGGACAGACTGAAGCTTTCTTT; CDR3 protein: CASSYGQTEAFF